One TCR beta chain is described in this entry. The sample comes from a study of CD8 T cells in Susac syndrome. After removal of 4 bases from V and 2 bases from J, the junction contained 5 bases not matched to a gene. The CDR3 loop spans 15 amino acids. Looked up from germline, CDR1 is MNHEY and CDR2 is SVGAGI. It was with random hexamers that roughly 0.5 to 1 ug RNA was reverse transcribed. TCRdb re-called the immunoSEQ multiplex PCR reads through MiXCR, storing one row per CDR3 protein. The table records about 300,000 distinct CDR3 sequences, roughly 85% of them present only once. What was sequenced was CD8+ T cells from PBMCs. The V and J genes are TRBV6-5 and TRBJ2-1; 7 nucleotides align to TRBD2. This sequence originates from a human donor with multiple sclerosis. The CDR3 loop reads CASSLKGGPYNEQFF. CDR3 coding DNA: TGTGCCAGCAGTTTGAAGGGAGGGCCCTACAATGAGCAGTTCTTC.